What follows is one T cell receptor (beta chain) and its context. The data were obtained in a study of blood T cell repertoires in COVID-19. Adults between roughly 18 and 89 years of age took part from under 30 US areas. In the source study's methods: Reference gene primer amplification gave nucleated cell count estimates. Using immunoSEQ multiplex PCR, the repertoire was profiled, and TCRdb retains in-frame clones only, with some absent. The V and J calls and clone size come from that table; D and trimming were worked out from the DNA. The sample yields more than 400,000 clones, roughly 87% seen once. The V end lost 3 bases, the J end lost 4 bases, and 12 bases lay between the germline ends. This CDR3 is 14 amino acids long. Looked up from germline, CDR1 is SEHNR and CDR2 is FQNEAQ (reference sequence).

The source material was PBMCs or T cells enriched from blood (not recorded which). This TCR was sampled from a woman aged 18-29 years who had recovered from COVID-19. The J gene is TRBJ1-1, the V gene TRBV7-9, with D uncertain. The CDR3 loop reads CASSLGTLSTEAFF. The DNA for the CDR3 is TGTGCCAGCAGCTTGGGCACCCTTAGCACTGAAGCTTTCTTT.